Detailed here is one T cell receptor beta chain. Its specificity is not known. The data originate from a study of Ad26.COV2.S vaccination and SARS-CoV-2 variants. Study-level information: Into the muscle, Ad26.COV2.S was dosed once or twice, 56 days apart.

The data were produced by immunoSEQ multiplex PCR, yet TCRdb's version contains in-frame clones alone and is incomplete. Among hundreds of thousands of clones listed, about 90% were seen once. Noted treatment: 19 received Ad26.COV2.S at low or high dose, single or two shots; about five received placebo; per-sample allocation not given. Samples analyzed were those drawn on day 63 after the first vaccine or placebo injection. The CDR3 totals 13 residues. Germline V gene lookup returns CDR1 SGHAT and CDR2 FQNNGV. The J segment lost 3 bases and the V segment lost 5 bases, leaving 4 bases of the junction unmatched. Study-level findings and limits: Marked by substantial breadth, spike-specific CD8+ and CD4+ T cell responses were reportedly seen after vaccination.

Source: peripheral blood, taken in a trial of Ad26.COV2.S vaccine versus placebo. This clonotype originated in a person aged 18-60 years who received the Ad26.COV2.S COVID-19 vaccine or a placebo. The V gene is TRBV11-2, the J gene TRBJ2-7, with 7 bases aligning to TRBD1. CDR3 nucleotides: TGTGCCAGCAGCCCGGGACAGATCTACGAGCAGTACTTC. Translated: CASSPGQIYEQYF.